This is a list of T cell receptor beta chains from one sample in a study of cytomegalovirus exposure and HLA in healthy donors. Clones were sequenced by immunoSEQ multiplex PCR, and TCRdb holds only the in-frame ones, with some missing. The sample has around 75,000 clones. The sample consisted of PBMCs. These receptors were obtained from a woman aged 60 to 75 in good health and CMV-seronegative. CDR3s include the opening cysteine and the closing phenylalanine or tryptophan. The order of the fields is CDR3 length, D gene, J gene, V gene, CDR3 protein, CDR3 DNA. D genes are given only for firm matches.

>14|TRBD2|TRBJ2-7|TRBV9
CASSEGPGGYEQYF
TGTGCCAGCAGCGAGGGCCCGGGAGGCTACGAGCAGTACTTC
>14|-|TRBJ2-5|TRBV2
CASSETRGRETQYF
TGTGCCAGCAGTGAAACCAGGGGGAGGGAGACCCAGTACTTC
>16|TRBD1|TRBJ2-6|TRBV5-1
CASGPRQGAGANVLTF
TGCGCCAGCGGGCCCCGACAGGGGGCTGGGGCCAACGTCCTGACTTTC
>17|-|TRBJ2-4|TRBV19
CASSILPGKLAKNIQYF
TGTGCCAGTAGTATACTACCCGGGAAGCTAGCCAAAAACATTCAGTACTTC
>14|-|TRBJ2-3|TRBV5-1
CASSPGPGGDTQYF
TGCGCCAGCAGCCCCGGGCCCGGAGGAGATACGCAGTATTTT
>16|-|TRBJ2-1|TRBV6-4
CASSEPSSISYNEQFF
TGTGCCAGCAGTGAACCTAGTTCCATTTCTTACAATGAGCAGTTCTTC
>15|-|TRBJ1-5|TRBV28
CASSANLDSNQPQHF
TGTGCCAGCAGTGCTAACCTTGATAGCAATCAGCCCCAGCATTTT
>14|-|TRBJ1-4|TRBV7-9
CASSATEGGEKLFF
TGTGCCAGCAGCGCCACCGAGGGGGGGGAAAAACTGTTTTTT
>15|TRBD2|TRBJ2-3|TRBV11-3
CASSPRTSGTDTQYF
TGTGCCAGCAGCCCTCGGACTAGCGGGACAGATACGCAGTATTTT
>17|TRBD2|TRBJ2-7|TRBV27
CASSLFLGVAGDYEQYF
TGTGCCAGCAGTTTATTCCTGGGGGTAGCGGGGGACTACGAGCAGTACTTC
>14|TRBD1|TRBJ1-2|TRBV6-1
CASSVTTGVYGYTF
TGTGCCAGCAGCGTGACGACAGGGGTTTATGGCTACACCTTC
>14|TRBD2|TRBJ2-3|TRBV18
CASSSGRSTDTQYF
TGTGCCAGCTCTAGCGGGAGATCGACAGATACGCAGTATTTT
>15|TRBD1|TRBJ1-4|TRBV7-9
CASRHTDRFDEKLFF
TGTGCCAGCAGACATACGGACAGGTTTGATGAAAAACTGTTTTTT
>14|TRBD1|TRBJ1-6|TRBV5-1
CASRQGAGNSPLHF
TGCGCCAGCAGACAGGGGGCTGGTAATTCACCCCTCCACTTT
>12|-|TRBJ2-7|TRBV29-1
CSAKTGLYEQYF
TGCAGCGCTAAGACAGGCCTCTACGAGCAGTACTTC
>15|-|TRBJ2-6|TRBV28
CASSLRNSGANVLTF
TGTGCCAGCAGTTTGAGGAACTCTGGGGCCAACGTCCTGACTTTC
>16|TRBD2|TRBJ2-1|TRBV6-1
CASSDVPSGRIYEQFF
TGTGCCAGCAGTGATGTACCTAGCGGGAGGATCTATGAGCAGTTCTTC
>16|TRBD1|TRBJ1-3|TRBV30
CAWSQGEGANGNTIYF
TGTGCCTGGAGCCAGGGTGAGGGGGCGAATGGAAACACCATATATTTT
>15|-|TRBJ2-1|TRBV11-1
CASSLAAGAPYEQFF
TGTGCCAGCAGCTTAGCGGCAGGTGCCCCCTATGAGCAGTTCTTC
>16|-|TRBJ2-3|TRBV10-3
CAISLGSGVSTDTQYF
TGTGCCATCAGTCTAGGCAGCGGAGTTAGCACAGATACGCAGTATTTT
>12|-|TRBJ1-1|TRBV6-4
CASSDSGREAFF
TGTGCCAGCAGTGACTCGGGGAGAGAAGCTTTCTTT
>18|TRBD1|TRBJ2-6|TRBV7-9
CASSLALGGLSGANVLTF
TGTGCCAGCAGCTTAGCGCTAGGGGGCCTTTCTGGGGCCAACGTCCTGACTTTC
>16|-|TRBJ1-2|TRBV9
CASSVGAVGGTYGYTF
TGTGCCAGCAGCGTAGGGGCGGTGGGGGGAACGTATGGCTACACCTTC
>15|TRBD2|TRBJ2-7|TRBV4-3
CASSPGTSGTYEQYF
TGCGCCAGCAGCCCCGGGACTAGCGGAACCTACGAGCAGTACTTC
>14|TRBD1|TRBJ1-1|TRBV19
CATRTGVTNTEAFF
TGTGCCACTAGGACAGGAGTAACGAACACTGAAGCTTTCTTT
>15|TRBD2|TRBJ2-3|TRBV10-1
CASSEGSGSTDTQYF
TGCGCCAGCAGTGAGGGTAGCGGGAGCACAGATACGCAGTATTTT
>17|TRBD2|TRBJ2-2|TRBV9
CASSVSIGGGFTGELFF
TGTGCCAGCAGCGTATCTATCGGGGGAGGGTTCACCGGGGAGCTGTTTTTT